Shown below are 24 T cell receptor beta chains from a single sample sequenced in a study of blood T cell repertoires in COVID-19. TCRdb keeps only in-frame clones here, not all; method: immunoSEQ multiplex PCR. Found here are 100,000 to 150,000 clones, 75% to 90% of them singletons; the top ten hold 25% to 35%. The sequenced sample consisted of peripheral blood. Source of these receptors: a woman aged 70 to 79 with acute or convalescent COVID-19.

The rearrangement joins TRBV28 to TRBJ1-3; 8 bases are a match to TRBD1. V lost 6 bases and J lost 4; bases outside the gene matches: 14. CDR3 size: 17 residues. CDR1 is MDHEN, CDR2 SYDVKM, per germline. In DNA, the CDR3 is TGTGCCAGCAGACCCCTAAATGAGGGACAGGAAGGAAACACCATATATTTT. Amino acids: CASRPLNEGQEGNTIYF.

The sample holds a few counts of this clone. The J gene is TRBJ1-2, the V gene TRBV28; D possibly corresponds to TRBD1 (5 bases). This CDR3 comprises 14 residues. Germline loops: CDR1 MDHEN, CDR2 SYDVKM. Trimming cost V 2 bases and J 8 bases, with 15 bases left between them. CDR3 sequence: CASSLVAGSVGYTF. The CDR3 coding sequence is TGTGCCAGCAGTTTAGTGGCAGGGTCGGTAGGCTACACCTTC.

The rearrangement joins TRBV5-4 to TRBJ1-1, with D maybe TRBD1 (5 bases). CDR1 and CDR2 from the germline V gene are SGHNT and YYREEE (reference sequence). The CDR3 has 16 residues. V was cut by 9 bases and J by 0 bases, with 21 bases left in between. The CDR3 bases are TGTGCCACCTTAATGACGGGGCGCGGGATGAACACTGAAGCTTTCTTT. Amino acid sequence: CATLMTGRGMNTEAFF. The variable domain in full, completed from reference TRBV5-4 and TRBJ1-1, reads ETGVTQSPTHLIKTRGQQVTLRCSSQSGHNTVSWYQQALGQGPQFIFQYYREEENGRGNFPPRFSGLQFPNYSSELNVNALELDDSALYLCATLMTGRGMNTEAFFGQGTRLTVV.

The genes are TRBV6-5 and TRBJ2-7; possibly TRBD2 for D (6 bases). From germline, CDR1 is MNHEY and CDR2 SVGAGI. V gave up 6 bases and J gave up 3 bases, with 12 bases separating them. The CDR3 consists of 13 residues. The CDR3 DNA reads TGTGCCAGCAGGAGGAGGGGAAGCTACGAGCAGTACTTC. Protein sequence: CASRRRGSYEQYF.

The rearrangement uses TRBV7-3 and TRBJ1-1; the D gene is possibly TRBD1 (5 bases). Germline-derived CDR1 and CDR2 are SGHTA and FQGTGA. V lost 4 bases, J lost 1 base, and 10 bases lay in between. The CDR3 consists of 14 residues. DNA for the CDR3: TGTGCCAGCAGCTCTGGAGGGGCGAACACTGAAGCTTTCTTT. Its translation: CASSSGGANTEAFF.

This rearrangement joins TRBV24-1 to TRBJ1-2, with D tentatively TRBD1 (6 bases). The germline V and J ends were trimmed by 2 bases and 6 bases, with 9 bases remaining between them. CDR1 KGHDR and CDR2 SFDVKD come from the germline V gene. The CDR3 spans 13 residues. The CDR3 loop is CATSDWDKDGYTF. CDR3 bases: TGTGCCACCAGTGATTGGGACAAAGATGGCTACACCTTC.

The rearrangement joins TRBV28 to TRBJ1-1, with D possibly being TRBD1 (5 bases). The V gene's germline CDR1 is MDHEN and CDR2 SYDVKM. The CDR3 sequence is 16 residues long. Trimming removed 4 bases at V and 0 bases at J, with 15 bases between. CDR3 protein: CASSSQKADMNTEAFF. In DNA, the CDR3 is TGTGCCAGCAGTTCCCAAAAGGCGGACATGAACACTGAAGCTTTCTTT.

The chain uses TRBV6-6 and TRBJ1-1; perhaps TRBD1 as D (5 bases). The CDR3 is 14 residues long. CDR1 is MNHNY, CDR2 SVGAGI, per germline (reference sequence). V shed 4 bases and J shed 0 bases, with 9 bases lying between them. CDR3 amino acids: CASSWGGMNTEAFF. The CDR3 coding sequence is TGTGCCAGCAGTTGGGGCGGGATGAACACTGAAGCTTTCTTT.

The rearrangement links TRBV7-2 to TRBJ1-5; 10 bases agree with TRBD1. Germline V gene lookup returns CDR1 SGHTA and CDR2 FQGNSA. This CDR3 spans 16 amino acids. V gave up 5 bases and J gave up 6 bases; unmatched junction bases: 10. Here the CDR3 DNA reads TGTGCCAGCAGCCCTATGGGGACAGGGGATCTTCAGCCCCAGCATTTT. As protein: CASSPMGTGDLQPQHF.

This chain links TRBV9 with TRBJ2-1; 9 nucleotides agree with TRBD1. The V segment lost 4 bases and the J segment 4 bases; nucleotides outside the gene matches: 6. Germline CDR1 SGDLS, CDR2 YYNGEE. This CDR3 contains 15 residues. The CDR3 loop is CASSTRQGVYNEQFF. CDR3 nucleotide sequence: TGTGCCAGCAGCACTAGACAGGGGGTATACAATGAGCAGTTCTTC.

DNA for the CDR3: TGTGCCAGTAGTATAGGAGGAGCGGGGGCAGGGGAGACCCAGTACTTC. Translation gives CASSIGGAGAGETQYF. The chain is built from TRBV19 and TRBJ2-5, with 8 bases identical to TRBD2. Germline trimming cut 1 base from V and 5 bases from J; bases unmatched to any gene: 9. The CDR3 extends over 16 amino acids. CDR1 and CDR2 from the germline V gene are LNHDA and SQIVND (reference sequence).

As concerns this clone: Distinct nucleotide sequences in the sample also encode this CDR3. The chain uses TRBV2 and TRBJ2-2; possible D gene TRBD1, 5 bases. Germline V gives CDR1 SNHLY, CDR2 FYNNEI. The CDR3 loop spans 13 amino acids. With 6 bases removed from V and 2 bases from J, the gap between germline ends came to 7 bases. The CDR3 here is CASSQGNTGELFF. The CDR3 nucleotides are TGTGCCAGCAGCCAGGGAAACACCGGGGAGCTGTTTTTT.

This rearrangement joins TRBV6-2 or TRBV6-3 to TRBJ1-2; TRBD1 matches 9 bases. V trimming: 5 bases; J trimming: 8 bases; junction bases outside the gene matches: 12. The CDR3 runs to 15 residues. Germline CDR1 reads MNHEY; CDR2 reads SVGEGT. The CDR3 here is CASSDPGQGPGGYTF. For the CDR3, the DNA is TGTGCCAGCAGTGACCCGGGACAGGGCCCCGGAGGCTACACCTTC.

V usage is TRBV24-1 and J usage is TRBJ2-1, with 12 bases matching TRBD2. Germline CDR1 reads KGHDR; CDR2 reads SFDVKD. Germline trimming cut 0 bases from V and 10 bases from J; bases unmatched to any gene: 9. CDR3 length equals 17 residues. CDR3 residues: CATSDLPLHTSGGEQFF. The CDR3 nucleotides read TGTGCCACCAGTGATTTGCCCTTACACACTAGCGGGGGGGAGCAGTTCTTC.

V is TRBV3-1 (or the pseudogene TRBV3-2) and J is TRBJ1-2, with 7 positions matching TRBD1. In germline, CDR1 is LGHDT, CDR2 YNNKEL (reference sequence). V gave up 0 bases and J gave up 8 bases; unmatched junction bases: 3. The CDR3 loop spans 13 amino acids. CDR3 coding DNA: TGTGCCAGCAGCCAAGAGACAGGGCAGGGCTACACCTTC. Translating gives CASSQETGQGYTF.

This chain connects TRBV4-1 to TRBJ1-3, with 7 nucleotides matching TRBD1. Germline CDR1 reads MGHRA; CDR2 reads YSYEKL. CDR3 length: 16 residues. The V and J ends lost 5 bases and 4 bases, in that order; junction bases with no gene match: 11. The CDR3 DNA is TGCGCCAGCAGCGCCCTCGGAGGGGGCTTGGGAAACACCATATATTTT. Its protein product is CASSALGGGLGNTIYF.

The chain combines TRBV24-1 with TRBJ2-1; D not resolved. The CDR3 has 15 amino acids. Germline CDR1 KGHDR, CDR2 SFDVKD. The germline V and J ends were trimmed by 5 bases and 0 bases, with 10 bases remaining between them. The CDR3 region is CATSGKASSYNEQFF. Written as DNA, the CDR3 is TGTGCCACCAGTGGGAAGGCTAGCTCCTACAATGAGCAGTTCTTC.

The V call is TRBV5-4, the J call TRBJ1-1, with 11 bases that match TRBD1. V lost 4 bases, J lost 11 bases, and 10 bases stayed unmatched. CDR3 length: 14 amino acids. From germline, CDR1 is SGHNT and CDR2 YYREEE (reference sequence). The chain's CDR3 is CASSRTGGPLEAFF. In nucleotides, the CDR3 is TGTGCCAGCAGCAGGACAGGGGGCCCCTTGGAGGCTTTCTTT. The full variable domain, rest sourced from reference TRBV5-4 and TRBJ1-1, is ETGVTQSPTHLIKTRGQQVTLRCSSQSGHNTVSWYQQALGQGPQFIFQYYREEENGRGNFPPRFSGLQFPNYSSELNVNALELDDSALYLCASSRTGGPLEAFFGQGTRLTVV.

The V call is TRBV9, the J call TRBJ2-5; the match to TRBD2 covers 9 bases. There are 16 residues in the CDR3. Germline loops: CDR1 SGDLS, CDR2 YYNGEE. Germline trimming cut 1 base from V and 1 base from J; bases unmatched to any gene: 5. This CDR3 is CASSVSGGGGQETQYF. In nucleotides, the CDR3 is TGTGCCAGCAGCGTAAGTGGCGGGGGGGGCCAAGAGACCCAGTACTTC.

The V call is TRBV24-1, the J call TRBJ2-1; TRBD2 agrees at 12 bases. The ends lost 7 bases at V and 9 bases at J; junction bases unmatched: 9. Per germline, CDR1 KGHDR and CDR2 SFDVKD. The CDR3 runs to 15 residues. In nucleotides, the CDR3 is TGTGCCACCAGCGCGGGGACTAGCGGGTATACTGAGCAGTTCTTC. It encodes CATSAGTSGYTEQFF.

The chain combines TRBV28 with TRBJ1-5, with TRBD1 matching over 7 bases. This CDR3 is 15 amino acids long. Per the germline V gene, CDR1 is MDHEN and CDR2 is SYDVKM. Losses at the gene ends were 6 bases for V and 0 bases for J; bases not matched to a gene: 5. DNA for the CDR3: TGTGCCAGCAGCCCGACAGGGCATAGCAATCAGCCCCAGCATTTT. It is translated as CASSPTGHSNQPQHF. Supplemented by reference TRBV28 and TRBJ1-5, the full variable domain reads DVKVTQSSRYLVKRTGEKVFLECVQDMDHENMFWYRQDPGLGLRLIYFSYDVKMKEKGDIPEGYSVSREKKERFSLILESASTNQTSMYLCASSPTGHSNQPQHFGDGTRLSIL.

This clone was counted only a few times. The gene calls are TRBV28 and TRBJ1-3; no reliable D call. Germline V gene data show CDR1 as MDHEN and CDR2 as SYDVKM. The CDR3 has 12 residues. V was cut by 3 bases and J by 6 bases, with 6 bases left in between. The CDR3 nucleotides are TGTGCCAGCAGTTTCTACGAAAACACCATATATTTT. It specifies CASSFYENTIYF.

The CDR3 loop is CASSNRRAISYGYTF. CDR3 coding DNA: TGTGCCAGCAGTAACAGGAGAGCTATCTCATATGGCTACACCTTC. J is TRBJ1-2 and V is TRBV6-5, with a tentative D call TRBD1 (5 bases). From germline, CDR1 is MNHEY and CDR2 SVGAGI. V was clipped by 5 bases and J by 5 bases, with 18 bases between them. The CDR3 consists of 15 residues.

The chain recombines TRBV7-8 with TRBJ2-7, with 8 positions matching TRBD1. With 1 base clipped from V and 2 bases from J, the junction kept 13 bases outside the gene matches. The CDR3 has 18 amino acids. Per the germline V gene, CDR1 is SGHVS and CDR2 is FQNEAQ. The chain's CDR3 is CASSLVARDRYYPYEQYF. CDR3 in DNA: TGTGCCAGCAGCTTAGTGGCACGGGACAGGTACTATCCCTACGAGCAGTACTTC.